The 13 T cell receptor beta chains below all came from one sample that was sequenced in a study of cytotoxic CD8 clonotypes in ibrutinib-treated CLL. The method was immunoSEQ multiplex PCR; TCRdb's version includes in-frame clones alone and lacks a portion of them. The repertoire consists of roughly 11,000 clones, with about four fifths occurring once and the leading ten covering approximately 22%. This sample comprised PBMCs, obtained at disease progression, from a patient treated with ibrutinib. The source of these receptors is a human donor with chronic lymphocytic leukemia.

This chain uses TRBV19 with TRBJ1-1, with a weak D call TRBD1 (5 bases). The CDR3 has 14 residues. Looked up from germline, CDR1 is LNHDA and CDR2 is SQIVND (reference sequence). V gave up 3 bases and J gave up 5 bases, with 13 bases separating them. The CDR3 sequence: CASSIGREDTEAFF. The DNA for the CDR3 is TGTGCCAGTAGTATCGGCAGGGAGGATACTGAAGCTTTCTTT.

The chain is built from TRBV5-1 and TRBJ2-5; 14 bases map to TRBD2. J was trimmed by 4 bases and V by 2 bases; bases with no gene match: 7. The CDR3 runs 17 residues. Per germline, CDR1 SGHRS and CDR2 YFSETQ. The chain's CDR3 is CASSLGTSGSGLETQYF. The CDR3 bases are TGCGCCAGCAGCTTAGGGACTAGCGGGAGTGGTTTAGAGACCCAGTACTTC.

V is TRBV7-3 and J is TRBJ2-1; 11 positions agree with TRBD1. CDR1 and CDR2 from the germline V gene are SGHTA and FQGTGA. The CDR3 contains 13 residues. The J segment lost 6 bases and the V segment lost 5 bases, leaving 0 bases of the junction unmatched. CDR3 in DNA: TGTGCCAGCAGCGGGACAGGGGGCAATGAGCAGTTCTTC. Encoded protein: CASSGTGGNEQFF.

The V and J genes are TRBV27 and TRBJ1-1; D unresolved. Germline loops: CDR1 MNHEY, CDR2 SMNVEV (reference sequence). This CDR3 contains 13 residues. V was shortened by 0 bases and J by 6 bases, with 8 bases between the two germline ends. CDR3 sequence: CASSLSVRAEAFF. The CDR3 DNA is TGTGCCAGCAGTTTATCGGTACGGGCTGAAGCTTTCTTT.

The chain combines TRBV2 with TRBJ1-2; weak D call: TRBD1 (5 bases). V was pared by 8 bases and J by 2 bases, with 12 bases between. The CDR3 loop spans 13 amino acids. CDR1 is SNHLY, CDR2 FYNNEI, per germline. The CDR3 DNA is TGTGCCAGCTGCCGGGACGGCAACTATGGCTACACCTTC. It is translated as CASCRDGNYGYTF.

The CDR3 loop is CASSLGPDSVVHGEQFF. The DNA for the CDR3 is TGTGCCAGCAGCTTGGGCCCGGACAGCGTTGTTCATGGTGAGCAGTTCTTC. The chain combines TRBV7-9 with TRBJ2-1; D is perhaps TRBD1 (6 bases). Trimming shortened V by 3 bases and J by 9 bases, and 24 bases separated the two germline ends. The length of the CDR3 is 17 residues. Germline V gene sequence: CDR1 SEHNR, CDR2 FQNEAQ (reference sequence).

The rearrangement uses TRBV5-1 and TRBJ2-2; D is ambiguous. This CDR3 has 13 amino acids. Deletions cut 0 bases from V and 4 bases from J, with 4 bases between. Germline V lookup: CDR1 SGHRS, CDR2 YFSETQ. The CDR3 sequence is CASSLGPTGELFF. CDR3 coding DNA: TGCGCCAGCAGCTTGGGGCCCACCGGGGAGCTGTTTTTT.

The rearrangement uses TRBV2 and TRBJ2-3, with 12 bases matching TRBD2. Looked up from germline, CDR1 is SNHLY and CDR2 is FYNNEI. CDR3 length equals 17 residues. V gave up 5 bases and J gave up 0 bases; unmatched junction bases: 6. CDR3 nucleotide sequence: TGTGCCAGCAGTTGGACTAGCGGGACTTCTAGCACAGATACGCAGTATTTT. Protein: CASSWTSGTSSTDTQYF.

The gene calls are TRBV6-5 and TRBJ1-1; D is uncertain. Germline V gene data show CDR1 as MNHEY and CDR2 as SVGAGI. The CDR3 is made up of 15 amino acids. V lost 0 bases and J 0 bases, leaving 8 bases between the germline ends. In DNA, the CDR3 is TGTGCCAGCAGTTACTCGAGTCATTTGAACACTGAAGCTTTCTTT. It specifies CASSYSSHLNTEAFF.

The gene calls are TRBV11-2 and TRBJ1-4; D is unclear. The CDR3 extends over 14 amino acids. Trimming removed 7 bases at V and 4 bases at J, with 13 bases between. From germline, CDR1 is SGHAT and CDR2 FQNNGV. CDR3 sequence reads: CASTSNQFNEKLFF. The DNA of the CDR3 is TGTGCCAGCACCTCTAACCAGTTTAATGAAAAACTGTTTTTT.

The CDR3 region is CASSDPASGLSYEQYF. The CDR3 DNA is TGTGCCAGCAGTGACCCGGCTAGCGGTCTCTCCTACGAGCAGTACTTC. J is TRBJ2-7 and V is TRBV2; 7 bases are shared with TRBD2. Germline V CDR1 and CDR2: SNHLY, FYNNEI. This CDR3 contains 16 residues. After removal of 3 bases from V and 0 bases from J, the junction contained 8 bases not matched to a gene.

Only a few counts were recorded for this clone. The chain combines TRBV5-1 with TRBJ2-1; 7 nucleotides align to TRBD2. The CDR3 contains 18 residues. Germline assignment: CDR1 SGHRS and CDR2 YFSETQ. With 4 bases clipped from V and 4 bases from J, the junction kept 17 bases outside the gene matches. DNA for the CDR3: TGCGCCAGCAGCCCCGGGCCTGGGCGGGAGACATTATACAATGAGCAGTTCTTC. It is translated as CASSPGPGRETLYNEQFF.

The chain is built from TRBV6-1 and TRBJ2-3, with D possibly being TRBD1 (6 bases). The CDR3 spans 15 residues. CDR1 is MNHNS, CDR2 SASEGT, per germline. Trimming removed 0 bases from V and 4 bases from J, with 11 bases in between. This chain's CDR3 is CASSEAPQGPDTQYF. The DNA of the CDR3 is TGTGCCAGCAGTGAAGCGCCACAGGGCCCAGATACGCAGTATTTT.